Each of the 9 T cell receptor beta chains below was sequenced from the same sample in a study of blood T cell repertoires in COVID-19. Repertoires were generated with immunoSEQ multiplex PCR, while TCRdb's copy carries only in-frame clones and drops some. The table includes tens of thousands of clones, around 77% detected once. The material sequenced was peripheral blood. The receptor source for this set is a human donor in a cohort sampled during active COVID-19.

This chain uses TRBV19 with TRBJ2-5, with TRBD2 matching 8 bases. Germline V gene lookup returns CDR1 LNHDA and CDR2 SQIVND (reference sequence). V dropped 5 bases and J dropped 7; count of bases not matched to a gene: 15. The CDR3 is 16 residues long. This CDR3 reads CASSFRGAGALRTQYF. The CDR3 DNA reads TGTGCCAGTAGTTTCCGAGGAGCGGGGGCTCTCCGGACCCAGTACTTC.

V gene TRBV7-2 combines with J gene TRBJ2-1; the match to TRBD1 covers 8 bases. Germline CDR1 and CDR2: SGHTA and FQGNSA. There are 16 residues in the CDR3. The V segment lost 0 bases and the J segment 5 bases; nucleotides outside the gene matches: 6. CDR3 in DNA: TGTGCCAGCAGCTTAGCAGACAGGGGTGGCGACAATGAGCAGTTCTTC. It specifies CASSLADRGGDNEQFF.

The chain recombines TRBV4-2 with TRBJ1-4; TRBD1 matches at 7 bases. Germline V gene lookup returns CDR1 LGHNA and CDR2 YNFKEQ. The junction had 12 bases not matched to a gene; V was cut back by 1 base and J by 10 bases. The CDR3 sequence is 16 residues long. The CDR3 loop is CASSQAIDRVGRKLFF. CDR3 bases: TGTGCCAGCAGCCAAGCCATAGACAGGGTCGGGAGAAAACTGTTTTTT.

The genes are TRBV7-3 and TRBJ2-1, with D possibly matching TRBD2 (7 bases). The CDR3 runs to 14 residues. CDR1 is SGHTA and CDR2 is FQGTGA in the germline V gene. The V end was cut by 3 bases, the J end by 6 bases, with 12 bases between. CDR3 in DNA: TGTGCCAGCAGCTTCGGGGGGCCGACCAATGAGCAGTTCTTC. Amino acids: CASSFGGPTNEQFF.

This clone came up a few times. V gene TRBV6-5 combines with J gene TRBJ1-2, with D unresolved. Looked up from germline, CDR1 is MNHEY and CDR2 is SVGAGI. Trimming removed 4 bases from V and 7 bases from J, with 13 bases in between. CDR3 length: 13 amino acids. The CDR3 spells CASSSTTRLGYTF. In DNA, the CDR3 is TGTGCCAGCAGTTCAACTACAAGGCTTGGCTACACCTTC.

As DNA, the CDR3 is TGTGCCACCAGTAAGCGGGGGGGCGGCGCAGATACGCAGTATTTT. Protein product: CATSKRGGGADTQYF. This chain connects TRBV24-1 to TRBJ2-3, with 10 nucleotides matching TRBD2. The V gene end was trimmed by 6 bases and the J gene end by 4 bases; junction bases not matched to a gene: 6. This CDR3 has 15 amino acids. Looked up from germline, CDR1 is KGHDR and CDR2 is SFDVKD.

This clone occurred once. The chain carries TRBV19 and TRBJ1-5; D remains ambiguous. In germline, CDR1 is LNHDA, CDR2 SQIVND (reference sequence). V dropped 0 bases and J dropped 5 bases, with 14 bases sitting between them. The CDR3 has 16 amino acids. CDR3 in amino acids: CASSIDGGLTHQPQHF. In nucleotides, the CDR3 is TGTGCCAGTAGTATAGATGGAGGGTTAACCCATCAGCCCCAGCATTTT.

V is TRBV9 and J is TRBJ2-7, with a tentative D call TRBD2 (5 bases). This CDR3 comprises 14 residues. The germline gives CDR1 SGDLS, CDR2 YYNGEE. The germline V and J ends were trimmed by 4 bases and 0 bases, with 11 bases remaining between them. CDR3 protein: CASSPLGSSYEQYF. CDR3 coding DNA: TGTGCCAGCAGCCCCCTGGGGAGCTCCTACGAGCAGTACTTC.

This clone was seen a few times. The chain couples TRBV5-4 to TRBJ2-7; TRBD1 agrees at 7 bases. The CDR3 length is 14 residues. J gave up 1 base and V 4 bases, and 5 bases lay outside the gene matches. Per the germline V gene, CDR1 is SGHNT and CDR2 is YYREEE (reference sequence). CDR3 sequence: CASSQQGQSYEQYF. The CDR3 coding sequence is TGTGCCAGCAGCCAACAGGGACAGTCCTACGAGCAGTACTTC. The full variable domain, with the rest looked up from reference TRBV5-4 and TRBJ2-7, is ETGVTQSPTHLIKTRGQQVTLRCSSQSGHNTVSWYQQALGQGPQFIFQYYREEENGRGNFPPRFSGLQFPNYSSELNVNALELDDSALYLCASSQQGQSYEQYFGPGTRLTVT.